This record looks at one T cell receptor beta chain sequence and its context. The data originate from a study of shared clonotypes between healthy human individuals. The data were produced by immunoSEQ multiplex PCR, yet TCRdb's version contains in-frame clones alone and is incomplete. The data hold around 330,000 clones, with under 80% observed a single time. This CDR3 is 17 amino acids long. The ends lost 1 base at V and 4 bases at J; junction bases unmatched: 7. CDR1 is SEHNR and CDR2 is FQNEAQ in the germline V gene (reference sequence). The sequenced sample consisted of memory CD4+ T cells sorted from blood. The subset was: CD45RA-negative fraction. The receptor comes from a man younger than 40 in good health. The chain has TRBV7-9 and TRBJ2-1, with 10 positions matching TRBD2. Written as DNA, the CDR3 is TGTGCCAGCAGCTTAGAGATTGGACTAGCGGCTTACAATGAGCAGTTCTTC. As protein: CASSLEIGLAAYNEQFF.